The 21 T cell receptor beta chains below all came from one sample that was sequenced in a study of CD8 T cells in ankylosing spondylitis. Points from the study as a whole: Eight highly homologous variants made up a TCR beta motif, and this motif appeared characteristic of ankylosing spondylitis blood.

The antigens these receptors bind are not known. TCRdb analysed the 5' RACE reads with MiXCR anew, one entry per CDR3 protein. The table lists 400,000 to 450,000 distinct CDR3 sequences, 17% of them singletons. The sequenced sample consisted of blood, either unsorted or a sorted T cell fraction (not recorded which). The receptors shown here come from a male donor with ankylosing spondylitis.

This chain connects TRBV3-1 to TRBJ2-3, with TRBD2 matching 8 bases. Germline trimming cut 4 bases from V and 4 bases from J; bases unmatched to any gene: 7. The CDR3 runs to 15 residues. Germline lookup yields CDR1 LGHDT and CDR2 YNNKEL (reference sequence). CDR3 protein: CASSRRRGVSDTQYF. The CDR3 DNA reads TGTGCCAGCAGCCGAAGGCGGGGGGTCTCAGATACGCAGTATTTT.

V and J are TRBV20-1 and TRBJ2-3; a weak D match, TRBD2 (5 bases). The CDR3 has 14 residues. Between the trimmed V and J ends, which lost 6 bases and 4 bases, there was a span of 17 bases. Germline V gene data show CDR1 as DFQATT and CDR2 as SNEGSKA (reference sequence). This CDR3 is CSAEVASGADTQYF. The DNA for the CDR3 is TGCAGTGCGGAGGTCGCCAGTGGCGCAGATACGCAGTATTTT.

This chain links TRBV7-2 with TRBJ1-6; 9 nucleotides align to TRBD1. Germline lookup yields CDR1 SGHTA and CDR2 FQGNSA. V was clipped by 4 bases and J by 2 bases; unmatched bases: 6. This CDR3 has 17 residues. CDR3 loop: CASSSPGQGTYNSPLHF. CDR3 nucleotide sequence: TGTGCCAGCAGCTCTCCGGGACAGGGAACCTATAATTCACCCCTCCACTTT.

The chain joins TRBV9 to TRBJ1-6, with D tentatively TRBD1 (5 bases). Germline CDR1 SGDLS, CDR2 YYNGEE. Trimming took off 2 bases at V and 5 bases at J, with 14 bases between the two ends. This CDR3 region has 16 residues. The CDR3 nucleotides read TGTGCCAGCAGCGTTGGGGCAGGAACTAATAATTCACCCCTCCACTTT. Amino acid sequence: CASSVGAGTNNSPLHF. Full variable domain (remainder filled in from reference TRBV9 and TRBJ1-6): DSGVTQTPKHLITATGQRVTLRCSPRSGDLSVYWYQQSLDQGLQFLIQYYNGEERAKGNILERFSAQQFPDLHSELNLSSLELGDSALYFCASSVGAGTNNSPLHFGNGTRLTVT.

This clonotype was seen more than once but under ten times. V usage is TRBV7-2 and J usage is TRBJ1-4, with 9 bases that match TRBD1. V trimming: 4 bases; J trimming: 7 bases; junction bases outside the gene matches: 13. There are 17 residues in the CDR3. Germline values: CDR1 SGHTA, CDR2 FQGNSA. The CDR3 sequence: CASSSPSNRGLGEKLFF. For the CDR3, the DNA is TGTGCCAGCAGCTCCCCGTCAAACAGGGGGCTGGGTGAAAAACTGTTTTTT.

This clonotype has only one observation. The CDR3 sequence is CASSFGGVTGNTIYF. The CDR3 nucleotides are TGTGCCAGCAGCTTTGGGGGAGTTACGGGAAACACCATATATTTT. This sequence joins TRBV6-1 and TRBJ1-3; perhaps TRBD1 as D (5 bases). Germline-derived CDR1 and CDR2 are MNHNS and SASEGT. This CDR3 spans 15 amino acids. The V gene lost 6 bases and the J gene lost 4 bases, with 16 bases spanning the gap.

The genes are TRBV28 and TRBJ1-1, with 7 bases that match TRBD1. The CDR3 spans 18 residues. Germline V gene sequence: CDR1 MDHEN, CDR2 SYDVKM. V was clipped by 5 bases and J by 1 base; unmatched bases: 16. CDR3: CASSPTVGGLNWNTEAFF. CDR3 nucleotide sequence: TGTGCCAGCAGTCCTACCGTAGGGGGCTTAAACTGGAACACTGAAGCTTTCTTT. The whole variable domain, filled in from reference TRBV28 and TRBJ1-1, reads DVKVTQSSRYLVKRTGEKVFLECVQDMDHENMFWYRQDPGLGLRLIYFSYDVKMKEKGDIPEGYSVSREKKERFSLILESASTNQTSMYLCASSPTVGGLNWNTEAFFGQGTRLTVV.

This clonotype has only a few counts. This sequence joins TRBV3-1 and TRBJ2-7; D ambiguous. The CDR3 runs to 15 residues. Germline lookup yields CDR1 LGHDT and CDR2 YNNKEL (reference sequence). Trimming removed 1 base at V and 1 base at J, with 11 bases between. In nucleotides, the CDR3 is TGTGCCAGCAGCCAAGCAGGTGGCTCTTCCTACGAGCAGTACTTC. This encodes CASSQAGGSSYEQYF.

This clonotype appeared many times. The chain employs TRBV20-1 and TRBJ1-1, with unresolved D. The CDR3 sequence is 10 residues long. Germline CDR1 is DFQATT and CDR2 is SNEGSKA (reference sequence). V gave up 6 bases and J gave up 6 bases, with 8 bases separating them. This CDR3 is CSAKGAEAFF. The CDR3 DNA reads as TGCAGTGCCAAAGGCGCTGAAGCTTTCTTT.

The J gene is TRBJ1-2, the V gene TRBV7-9; D unresolved. V lost 7 bases and J 4 bases, leaving 10 bases between the germline ends. The CDR3 runs to 12 residues. The germline V gene has CDR1 SEHNR and CDR2 FQNEAQ (reference sequence). CDR3 sequence: CASTVEGYGYTF. The CDR3 DNA reads as TGTGCCAGCACCGTAGAGGGCTATGGCTACACCTTC.

The chain uses TRBV5-1 and TRBJ1-6; D may be TRBD1 (5 bases). The CDR3 runs to 14 residues. The germline V gene encodes CDR1 SGHRS and CDR2 YFSETQ. Between the trimmed V and J ends, which lost 2 bases and 7 bases, there was a span of 10 bases. The CDR3 here is CASSFQGPNSPLHF. CDR3 sequence (DNA): TGCGCCAGCAGCTTTCAGGGCCCCAATTCACCCCTCCACTTT.

V gene TRBV29-1 combines with J gene TRBJ1-6; D is unresolved. The germline V and J ends were trimmed by 8 bases and 0 bases, with 17 bases remaining between them. The germline V gene has CDR1 SQVTM and CDR2 ANQGSEA. This CDR3 has 16 residues. The CDR3 nucleotides are TGCAGCCTTTACCCCTCCAAAAGCTCCTATAATTCACCCCTCCACTTT. It encodes CSLYPSKSSYNSPLHF.

This clonotype showed up many times. V and J are TRBV25-1 and TRBJ1-1; possible D gene TRBD1, 6 bases. The length of the CDR3 is 15 residues. Looked up from germline, CDR1 is MGHDK and CDR2 is SYGVNS. V shed 2 bases and J shed 0 bases, with 10 bases lying between them. This CDR3 reads CASSEPDRLNTEAFF. The CDR3 nucleotides are TGTGCCAGCAGTGAACCTGACAGGCTGAACACTGAAGCTTTCTTT.

This chain links TRBV6-1 with TRBJ2-7; 12 bases are shared with TRBD1. This CDR3 is built from 18 residues. Germline assignment: CDR1 MNHNS and CDR2 SASEGT. V dropped 6 bases and J dropped 0; count of bases not matched to a gene: 12. The CDR3 nucleotides read TGTGCCAGCAGCCAAAGGCTCGGGACAGGGGGCCTCTCCTACGAGCAGTACTTC. Translation gives CASSQRLGTGGLSYEQYF.

This clonotype has just a few counts. V and J are TRBV6-1 and TRBJ1-5; the match to TRBD1 covers 7 bases. This CDR3 is 16 amino acids long. V shed 6 bases and J 10 bases; nucleotides not matched to a gene: 18. Germline CDR1 is MNHNS and CDR2 is SASEGT. In DNA form, the CDR3 reads TGTGCCAGCAGCCCTGTGACAGGGAATCAGGTCAGCCCCCAGCATTTT. This codes for CASSPVTGNQVSPQHF.

This clonotype was recorded many times. The junction shows a germline mismatch at one end, possibly a read error. The chain couples TRBV15 to TRBJ2-7; D ambiguous. Looked up from germline, CDR1 is LNHNV and CDR2 is YYDKDF (reference sequence). This CDR3 is built from 15 residues. CDR3 loop: CATSRDSGHSFEQYF. The CDR3, as DNA: TGTGCCACCAGCAGAGATTCTGGGCATTCCTTCGAGCAGTACTTC.

This clonotype was picked up a small number of times. V and J are TRBV10-3 and TRBJ1-2, with D possibly matching TRBD1 (6 bases). Trimming shortened V by 8 bases and J by 0 bases, and 13 bases separated the two germline ends. The CDR3 is 14 residues long. CDR1 and CDR2 (germline): ENHRY, SYGVKD. Here the CDR3 DNA reads TGTGCCATCCGCCGGGACATAGCTAACTATGGCTACACCTTC. Protein product: CAIRRDIANYGYTF.

The V call is TRBV27, the J call TRBJ1-5; 7 bases fit TRBD1. This CDR3 comprises 18 residues. After removal of 6 bases from V and 0 bases from J, the junction contained 14 bases not matched to a gene. The germline CDR1 and CDR2 sequences are MNHEY and SMNVEV (reference sequence). The CDR3 nucleotides read TGTGCCAGCAGCCAAGGCGGGGGGACAGCCTATAGCAATCAGCCCCAGCATTTT. The encoded protein is CASSQGGGTAYSNQPQHF.

The sample holds a few counts of this clonotype. V and J are TRBV7-9 and TRBJ2-7; 9 bases align to TRBD1. Losses at the gene ends were 4 bases for V and 3 bases for J; bases not matched to a gene: 13. The germline V gene has CDR1 SEHNR and CDR2 FQNEAQ (reference sequence). The CDR3 has 17 residues. The chain's CDR3 is CASSSALGQGKGYEQYF. In nucleotides, the CDR3 is TGTGCCAGCAGCTCGGCACTAGGACAGGGGAAAGGCTACGAGCAGTACTTC. Supplemented by reference TRBV7-9 and TRBJ2-7, the full variable domain reads DTGVSQNPRHKITKRGQNVTFRCDPISEHNRLYWYRQTLGQGPEFLTYFQNEAQLEKSRLLSDRFSAERPKGSFSTLEIQRTEQGDSAMYLCASSSALGQGKGYEQYFGPGTRLTVT.

V and J are TRBV5-6 and TRBJ2-3; D uncertain. CDR3 size: 15 residues. V lost 0 bases, J lost 0 bases, and 8 bases lay in between. The germline V gene encodes CDR1 SGHDT and CDR2 YYEEEE. The CDR3 spells CASSLGARSTDTQYF. The CDR3 DNA is TGTGCCAGCAGCTTGGGAGCGAGAAGCACAGATACGCAGTATTTT.

The gene calls are TRBV20-1 and TRBJ1-1, with TRBD1 matching over 9 bases. The CDR3 has 13 amino acids. Germline loops: CDR1 DFQATT, CDR2 SNEGSKA (reference sequence). V was clipped by 6 bases and J by 3 bases; unmatched bases: 5. CDR3 protein: CSASGQGDTEAFF. DNA for the CDR3: TGCAGTGCATCGGGACAGGGCGACACTGAAGCTTTCTTT.